This is a list of T cell receptor beta chains from one sample in a study of blood T cell dynamics during melanoma immunotherapy. The protocol was immunoSEQ multiplex PCR, while the TCRdb copy is restricted to in-frame clones and leaves out a portion. The sample includes about 7,800 clones, about 85% seen only once; the top ten take over 5.5%. Specimen: blood, collected from a patient treated with checkpoint blockade. All receptors derive from a human donor with melanoma. CDR3s include the opening cysteine and the closing phenylalanine or tryptophan. Each record gives: V gene, clone size, CDR3 length, D gene, J gene, CDR3 protein, CDR3 DNA. D genes are given only for firm matches. A row's size may be missing; if present it is once, few, many or a size class.

TRBV30	NA	14	NA	TRBJ1-1	CAWRSFGVNTEAFF	TGTGCCTGGAGGAGTTTTGGGGTGAACACTGAAGCTTTCTTT
TRBV30	NA	12	NA	TRBJ2-6	CAWNLGANVLTF	TGTGCCTGGAACTTGGGGGCCAACGTCCTGACTTTC
TRBV5-6	NA	13	NA	TRBJ1-5	CASSPPRNQPQHF	TGTGCCAGCAGCCCCCCCCGCAATCAGCCCCAGCATTTT
TRBV29-1	few	11	NA	TRBJ1-1	CSVVGATEAFF	TGCAGCGTTGTGGGGGCCACTGAAGCTTTCTTT
TRBV5-1	NA	13	NA	TRBJ1-1	CASRQVPNTEAFF	TGCGCCAGCAGGCAGGTTCCTAACACTGAAGCTTTCTTT
TRBV15	few	14	NA	TRBJ2-5	CATSIGTARQTQYF	TGTGCCACCAGCATAGGTACAGCAAGACAGACCCAGTACTTC
TRBV7-9	NA	14	NA	TRBJ2-2	CASSLGGAAGELFF	TGTGCCAGCAGCTTAGGGGGGGCGGCCGGGGAGCTGTTTTTT
TRBV29-1	NA	14	NA	TRBJ1-2	CSVEARKGVNGYTF	TGCAGCGTTGAAGCAAGGAAAGGTGTAAATGGCTACACCTTC
TRBV2	NA	14	NA	TRBJ1-2	CASSGPGRLRGYTF	TGTGCCAGCAGTGGACCGGGACGCTTGCGGGGCTACACCTTC
TRBV10-3	NA	13	TRBD1	TRBJ2-5	CAISLDREETQYF	TGTGCCATCAGTCTGGACAGGGAGGAGACCCAGTACTTC
TRBV28	NA	16	TRBD1	TRBJ2-7	CASSLRQGLVGYEQYF	TGTGCCAGCAGTCTTAGACAGGGATTGGTAGGATACGAGCAGTACTTC
TRBV4-3	NA	13	NA	TRBJ2-1	CASSQAPGWEQFF	TGCGCCAGCAGCCAGGCACCAGGTTGGGAGCAGTTCTTC
TRBV30	NA	13	NA	TRBJ2-3	CAWSEVSRDTQYF	TGTGCCTGGAGTGAGGTATCAAGAGATACGCAGTATTTT
TRBV7-9	NA	13	NA	TRBJ2-4	CASSAPDRDIQYF	TGTGCCAGCAGCGCCCCGGACAGAGACATTCAGTACTTC
TRBV11-3	NA	12	TRBD1	TRBJ2-1	CASSLDRVEQFF	TGTGCCAGCAGCCTTGACAGGGTTGAGCAGTTCTTC
TRBV7-9	NA	15	TRBD1	TRBJ2-7	CASRHTGGSSYEQYF	TGTGCCAGCAGACATACAGGGGGTTCCTCCTACGAGCAGTACTTC
TRBV19	NA	13	NA	TRBJ2-2	CATRGGFTGELFF	TGTGCCACCAGAGGAGGCTTCACCGGGGAGCTGTTTTTT
TRBV11-2	NA	16	TRBD2	TRBJ2-5	CASMLDGGGGHETQYF	TGTGCCAGCATGCTCGATGGGGGGGGAGGACACGAGACCCAGTACTTC
TRBV5-6	once	15	NA	TRBJ1-5	CASSWGGMVNQPQHF	TGTGCCAGCAGCTGGGGGGGTATGGTCAATCAGCCCCAGCATTTT
TRBV6-1	NA	15	NA	TRBJ2-1	CASSEAEEVRNEQFF	TGTGCCAGCAGTGAAGCGGAGGAAGTAAGGAATGAGCAGTTCTTC
TRBV19	NA	17	TRBD2	TRBJ2-1	CASSKSPGGGKYNEQFF	TGTGCCAGTAGTAAGTCTCCGGGCGGGGGGAAATACAATGAGCAGTTCTTC
TRBV5-1	NA	14	TRBD1	TRBJ1-6	CASRDGTGGSPLHF	TGCGCCAGCAGAGATGGGACAGGGGGCTCACCCCTCCACTTT
TRBV7-2	NA	13	NA	TRBJ1-4	CASSSDRNEKLFF	TGTGCCAGCAGCTCGGACAGAAATGAAAAACTGTTTTTT
TRBV28	NA	16	NA	TRBJ1-5	CASSFTSGSYEGPQHF	TGTGCCAGCAGTTTTACTTCAGGGAGCTACGAGGGGCCCCAGCATTTT
TRBV7-2	NA	17	TRBD2	TRBJ2-7	CASSLVSGRLSSYEQYF	TGTGCCAGCAGCTTAGTCAGCGGGAGGTTGAGCTCCTACGAGCAGTACTTC
TRBV6-1	once	18	NA	TRBJ2-6	CASSETGRLSSGANVLTF	TGTGCCAGCAGTGAGACGGGCAGGTTAAGCTCTGGGGCCAACGTCCTGACTTTC
TRBV28	NA	17	NA	TRBJ1-6	CASSMGLGSSYNSPLHF	TGTGCCAGCAGTATGGGGCTTGGAAGCTCCTATAATTCACCCCTCCACTTT
TRBV6-1	once	14	NA	TRBJ2-2	CAYSFNIETGELFF	TGTGCCTATAGCTTTAACATTGAGACCGGGGAGCTGTTTTTT
TRBV6-5	NA	13	TRBD1	TRBJ1-5	CASRGPGNQPQHF	TGTGCCAGTAGGGGGCCTGGCAATCAGCCCCAGCATTTT
TRBV5-4	NA	16	TRBD2	TRBJ2-1	CASSSDSGGSYNEQFF	TGTGCCAGCAGCAGCGATAGCGGGGGGTCTTACAATGAGCAGTTCTTC
TRBV10-3	NA	15	TRBD1	TRBJ2-7	CAIHGGQGSADEQYF	TGTGCCATCCATGGGGGACAGGGGTCAGCGGACGAGCAGTACTTC
TRBV15	few	14	NA	TRBJ1-2	CATSRDKGGYGYTF	TGTGCCACCAGCAGAGATAAGGGAGGCTATGGCTACACCTTC
TRBV28	few	15	NA	TRBJ1-5	CASSLYRVLSQPQHF	TGTGCCAGCAGTCTCTACAGGGTTCTGAGTCAGCCCCAGCATTTT
TRBV2	NA	11	NA	TRBJ1-5	CASSVDTWVHF	TGTGCCAGCAGTGTCGACACTTGGGTACATTTT
TRBV5-1	NA	15	TRBD1	TRBJ1-4	CASSAEGQKNEKLFF	TGCGCCAGCAGCGCGGAGGGACAGAAGAATGAAAAACTGTTTTTT
TRBV10-1	few	14	TRBD1	TRBJ1-2	CASSAPRGVYGYTF	TGCGCCAGCAGTGCCCCCAGGGGGGTCTATGGCTACACCTTC
TRBV6-6	NA	15	NA	TRBJ2-7	CASSYSSRGSYEQYF	TGTGCCAGCAGTTACTCGAGCAGGGGCTCCTACGAGCAGTACTTC
TRBV7-8	NA	15	TRBD1	TRBJ2-7	CASSTTGTGGREQYF	TGTGCCAGCAGCACGACCGGGACAGGGGGCCGAGAGCAGTACTTC
TRBV6-1	few	17	TRBD1	TRBJ2-3	CASSEGWVGTGYDTQYF	TGTGCCAGCAGTGAAGGGTGGGTTGGGACAGGGTACGATACGCAGTATTTT
TRBV4-1	NA	14	TRBD2	TRBJ2-7	CASSHGLAGVEQYF	TGCGCCAGCAGCCACGGACTAGCGGGAGTCGAGCAGTACTTC
TRBV6-1	NA	15	NA	TRBJ1-2	CASSENGEGYSGYTF	TGTGCCAGCAGTGAAAACGGGGAAGGGTACAGTGGCTACACCTTC
TRBV19	NA	13	TRBD1	TRBJ1-1	CASSLDRDTEAFF	TGTGCCAGTAGCCTTGACAGGGACACTGAAGCTTTCTTT
TRBV2	NA	13	NA	TRBJ1-6	CASSAGSPSPLHF	TGTGCCAGCAGTGCAGGGAGTCCCTCACCCCTCCACTTT
TRBV7-9	NA	16	TRBD1	TRBJ2-3	CASSFYGQGPGDTQYF	TGTGCCAGCAGCTTCTACGGACAGGGGCCGGGAGATACGCAGTATTTT
TRBV25-1	NA	15	NA	TRBJ1-1	CASSESRRSELEAFF	TGTGCCAGCAGTGAATCAAGGCGGAGCGAGCTGGAAGCTTTCTTT
TRBV2	NA	16	NA	TRBJ1-5	CASSLSTGASNQPQHF	TGTGCCAGCAGTTTATCGACGGGGGCTAGCAATCAGCCCCAGCATTTT
TRBV7-9	NA	16	TRBD2	TRBJ2-1	CASSPRTSGLYNEQFF	TGTGCCAGCAGCCCGCGGACTAGCGGCCTGTACAATGAGCAGTTCTTC